This T cell receptor (beta chain) is from a study of OX40 agonist ivuxolimab in advanced cancers. Study-wide background: Therapy given before enrollment (anti-PD-1, anti-PD-L1 or anti-CTLA-4) was allowed, and over 35% had some.

Germline CDR1 is ENHRY and CDR2 is SYGVKD. The CDR3 length is 16 residues. The V gene end was trimmed by 8 bases and the J gene end by 1 base; junction bases not matched to a gene: 12. The protocol was immunoSEQ multiplex PCR, while the TCRdb copy is restricted to in-frame clones and leaves out a portion. This sample has about 67,000 clones; roughly 84% occur once, and the top ten carry 2%. The V call is TRBV10-3, the J call TRBJ2-5; 8 nucleotides agree with TRBD1. This clonotype was obtained from an adult with an advanced solid tumor such as melanoma, head and neck, liver or kidney cancer. The specimen comprised CD4+ or CD8+ T cells sorted from blood, sampled in a trial of the OX40 agonist ivuxolimab. CDR3 DNA: TGTGCCATCCGTGGAGCAGACAGGGGAGTCCAAGAGACCCAGTACTTC. This gives the protein CAIRGADRGVQETQYF.